This T cell receptor beta chain emerged from a study of blood T cells in healthy people across ages (dated by TCRdb to the mid-2010s). With regard to the full study: Template switching captured roughly one uniquely barcoded TCR beta cDNA molecule per two T cells in model experiments. Donors were grouped into four age groups: young (average 16 years), middle-aged (about 40), aged (approximately 58) and long-lived (about 90). Donors of different ages were randomly distributed across sequencing lanes to avoid experimental bias. Using deep sequencing normalized with unique cDNA molecular identifiers, the study measured how TCR beta repertoire diversity changes with age. Two additional independent replicas of 1 million unique cDNA reads from the same blood draw were analyzed for two donors (one aged 18 to 30 and one aged 80 or older).

Receptor libraries were prepared by 5' RACE. The sequencer listed for this sample is Illumina HiSeq 2500. A second PCR of about 7 to 12 cycles was run with a J-beta primer mix and a sample-barcoded 5' primer. A template-switch 5' adaptor carrying 12 random nucleotides introduced a unique molecular identifier onto each TCR beta cDNA molecule. Each sample yielded at least 2.5 million CDR3-containing paired-end reads. The Mint cDNA synthesis kit, primed by a TRBC-specific oligonucleotide, was used to synthesize first-strand cDNA from all RNA. Following uracil-DNA glycosylase treatment, a first 18-cycle PCR with universal primers M1SS and BC2_uni_R was performed on all cDNA. Turning to the authors' computational methods: For normalization, 1 million high-quality reads, each with a distinct molecular identifier, were randomly selected from each sample. Reads sharing molecular identifiers were discarded rather than binned into consensus sequences. MiTCR, with a Q25 quality threshold and the strictest error-elimination algorithm, was used for CDR3 identification, clonotype clustering and error correction. A nonparametric unseen species model with Euler transformation was used to estimate lower-bound total TCR beta diversity. TCRdb itself trimmed the public reads at Q25 with fastp, ran MiXCR and retained productive beta chains. Identical CDR3 protein sequences are pooled into one entry, listed with their most common genes and DNA. It is TCRdb's table, rather than the study itself, that gives the V and J calls and clone size. For this sample there are 700,000 to 850,000 distinct CDR3 sequences; roughly 35% appear just once. Approximately 13% of the sample is in the top ten clones.

Of note for this clonotype: This receptor's antigen is unknown. No base quality information exists; no much larger clone differs at one position.

Donors were about 36 systemically healthy Caucasian individuals from Russia aged roughly 6 to 100 years. About 9.1 milliliters of peripheral blood were collected from each donor into EDTA-treated Vacutainer tubes. Ficoll-Paque density-gradient centrifugation was used to isolate PBMCs, with at least 6.5 million per sample. Trizol reagent was used to extract total RNA from PBMCs, with at least 5 micrograms per sample. The percentages of naive CD45RAhigh/CD27high T cells were determined by flow cytometry on a PBMC aliquot from every donor. The full study reports these points: Estimates of total diversity based on one million sequenced T cells were regarded as lower bounds and as underestimates. Donor CMV infection status was unknown, potentially confounding age-related changes in expanded clonotypes. Conclusive comparison of naive and antigen-experienced compartments was prevented by the profiling of bulk unsorted PBMCs. As age increased, observed TCR beta diversity per million T cells dropped in a roughly linear way, and a significant reduction was already evident by age 40. Compared with the aged group, more naive CD4+ T cells, fewer expanded clones and increased TCR diversity were shown by the long-lived group, suggesting age selection. Observed TCR beta diversity correlated strongly with the percentage of naive T cells measured by flow cytometry.

The CDR3 measures 18 amino acids from cysteine to phenylalanine. Only the CDR3 portion is preserved as DNA: 54 bases, with reading frame beginning at the first base. V and J are truncated by 2 bases and 0 bases respectively, leaving an intervening sequence of 14 bases. CDR1 MGHRA and CDR2 YSYEKL are derived from the germline V gene. The rearrangement combines TRBV4-1 with TRBJ1-6; D gene: possibly TRBD1, on 6 matching bases. Sequencing was carried out using blood. This TCR was sampled from a young man in good health. CDR3 protein: CASSQLDSSASYNSPLHF. The sequence in DNA is TGCGCCAGCAGCCAATTGGACAGTTCGGCCTCCTATAATTCACCCCTCCACTTT.